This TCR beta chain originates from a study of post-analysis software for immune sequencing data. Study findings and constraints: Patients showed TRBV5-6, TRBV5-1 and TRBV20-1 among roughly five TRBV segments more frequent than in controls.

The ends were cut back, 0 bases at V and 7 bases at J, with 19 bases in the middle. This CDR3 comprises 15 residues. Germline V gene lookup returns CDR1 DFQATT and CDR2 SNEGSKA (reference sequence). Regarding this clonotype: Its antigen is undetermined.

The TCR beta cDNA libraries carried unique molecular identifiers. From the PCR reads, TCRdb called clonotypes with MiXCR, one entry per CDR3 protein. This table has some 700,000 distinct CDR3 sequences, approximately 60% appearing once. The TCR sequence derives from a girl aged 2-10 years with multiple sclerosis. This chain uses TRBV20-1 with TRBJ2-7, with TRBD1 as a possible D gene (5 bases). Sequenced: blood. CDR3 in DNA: TGCAGTGCTAGAGATCTTGGGGCTCCGCCCAGGGAGCAGTACTTC. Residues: CSARDLGAPPREQYF.